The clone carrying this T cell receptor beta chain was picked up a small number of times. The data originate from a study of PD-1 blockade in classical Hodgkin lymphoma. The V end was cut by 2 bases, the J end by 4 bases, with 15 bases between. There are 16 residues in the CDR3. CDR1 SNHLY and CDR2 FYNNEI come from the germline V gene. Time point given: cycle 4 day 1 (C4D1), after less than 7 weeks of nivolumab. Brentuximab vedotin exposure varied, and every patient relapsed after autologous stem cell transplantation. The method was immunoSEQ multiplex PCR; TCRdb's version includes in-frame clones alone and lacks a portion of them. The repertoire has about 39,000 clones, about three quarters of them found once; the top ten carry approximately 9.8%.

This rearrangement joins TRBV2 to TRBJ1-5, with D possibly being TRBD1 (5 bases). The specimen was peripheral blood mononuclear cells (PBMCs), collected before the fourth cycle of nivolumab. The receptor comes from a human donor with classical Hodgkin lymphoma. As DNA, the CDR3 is TGTGCCAGCAGTGAACTTCGGATCAGGGATAATCAGCCCCAGCATTTT. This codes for CASSELRIRDNQPQHF.